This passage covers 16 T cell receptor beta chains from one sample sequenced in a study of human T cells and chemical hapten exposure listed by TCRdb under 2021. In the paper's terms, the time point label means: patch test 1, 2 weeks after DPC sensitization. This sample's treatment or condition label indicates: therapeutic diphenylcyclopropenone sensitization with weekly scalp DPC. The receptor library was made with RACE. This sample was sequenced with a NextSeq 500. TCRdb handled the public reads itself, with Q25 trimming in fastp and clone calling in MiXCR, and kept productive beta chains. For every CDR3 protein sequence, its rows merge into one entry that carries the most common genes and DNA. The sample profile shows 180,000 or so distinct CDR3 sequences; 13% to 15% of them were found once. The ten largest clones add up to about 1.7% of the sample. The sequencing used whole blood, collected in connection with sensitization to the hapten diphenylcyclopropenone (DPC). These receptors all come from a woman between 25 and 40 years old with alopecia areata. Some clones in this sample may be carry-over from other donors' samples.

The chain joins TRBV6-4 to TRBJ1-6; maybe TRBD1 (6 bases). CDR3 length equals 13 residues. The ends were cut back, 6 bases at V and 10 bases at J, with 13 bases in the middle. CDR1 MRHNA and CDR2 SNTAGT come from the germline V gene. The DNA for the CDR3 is TGTGCCAGCAGCGCGACAGGATACTCACCCCTCCACTTT. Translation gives CASSATGYSPLHF.

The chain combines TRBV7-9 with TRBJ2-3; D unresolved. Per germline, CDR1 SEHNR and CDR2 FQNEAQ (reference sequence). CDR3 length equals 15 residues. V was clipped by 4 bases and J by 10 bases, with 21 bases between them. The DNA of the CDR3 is TGTGCCAGCAGCTCGCCGGACCTTTCTGTATACGCGCAGTATTTT. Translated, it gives CASSSPDLSVYAQYF.

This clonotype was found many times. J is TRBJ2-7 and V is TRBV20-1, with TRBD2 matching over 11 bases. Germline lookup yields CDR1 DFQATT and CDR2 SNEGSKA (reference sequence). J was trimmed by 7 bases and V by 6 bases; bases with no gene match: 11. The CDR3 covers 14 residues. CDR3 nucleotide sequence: TGCAGTGCAAAGCCGGGACTAGCGGCCTGGGAGCAGTACTTC. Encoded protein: CSAKPGLAAWEQYF.

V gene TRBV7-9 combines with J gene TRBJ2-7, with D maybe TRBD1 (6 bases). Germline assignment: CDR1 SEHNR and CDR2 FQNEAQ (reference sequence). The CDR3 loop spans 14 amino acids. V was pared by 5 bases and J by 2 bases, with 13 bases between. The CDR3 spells CASSRTAATYEQYF. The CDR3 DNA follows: TGTGCCAGCAGCCGGACAGCAGCTACCTACGAGCAGTACTTC.

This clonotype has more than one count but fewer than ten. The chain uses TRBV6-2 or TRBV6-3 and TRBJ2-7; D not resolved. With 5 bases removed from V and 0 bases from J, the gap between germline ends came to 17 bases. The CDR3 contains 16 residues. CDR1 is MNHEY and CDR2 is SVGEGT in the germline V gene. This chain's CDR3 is CASSILSDPYSYEQYF. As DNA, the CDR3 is TGTGCCAGCAGTATTTTGAGCGACCCGTACTCCTACGAGCAGTACTTC.

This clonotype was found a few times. CDR3 nucleotides: TGTGCCAGCCTTCAGGGGGACATCACTGAAGCTTTCTTT. Protein sequence: CASLQGDITEAFF. The chain combines TRBV2 with TRBJ1-1; 7 nucleotides match TRBD1. The ends lost 8 bases at V and 4 bases at J; junction bases unmatched: 7. Germline V CDR1 and CDR2: SNHLY, FYNNEI. The CDR3 length is 13 residues.

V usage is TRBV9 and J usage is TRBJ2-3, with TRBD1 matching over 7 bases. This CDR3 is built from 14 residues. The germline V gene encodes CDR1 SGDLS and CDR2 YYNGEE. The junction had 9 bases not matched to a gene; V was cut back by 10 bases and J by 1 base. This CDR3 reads CAPPLTGCTDTQYF. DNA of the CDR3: TGTGCCCCGCCCCTGACAGGGTGCACAGATACGCAGTATTTT.

The CDR3 region has the DNA TGTGCCAGCAACATCTGGGCGACGAAGAACACTGAAGCTTTCTTT. As protein: CASNIWATKNTEAFF. The V gene is TRBV28, the J gene TRBJ1-1; no reliable D call. V lost 7 bases to trimming and J lost 1 base, with 16 bases between them. Per the germline V gene, CDR1 is MDHEN and CDR2 is SYDVKM. There are 15 residues in the CDR3.

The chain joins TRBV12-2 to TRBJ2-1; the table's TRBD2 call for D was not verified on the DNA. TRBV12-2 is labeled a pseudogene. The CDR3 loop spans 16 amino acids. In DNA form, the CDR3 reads TGTGCAAGTCGCTTAGCGTTTAAGGAGGACTACAATGAGCAGTTCTTC. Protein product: CASRLAFKEDYNEQFF.

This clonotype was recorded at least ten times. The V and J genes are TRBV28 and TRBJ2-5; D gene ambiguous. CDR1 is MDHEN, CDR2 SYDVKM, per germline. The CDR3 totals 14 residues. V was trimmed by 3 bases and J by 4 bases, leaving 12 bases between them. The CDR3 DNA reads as TGTGCCAGCAGTTTCGATCAGTTTCGAGAGACCCAGTACTTC. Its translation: CASSFDQFRETQYF.

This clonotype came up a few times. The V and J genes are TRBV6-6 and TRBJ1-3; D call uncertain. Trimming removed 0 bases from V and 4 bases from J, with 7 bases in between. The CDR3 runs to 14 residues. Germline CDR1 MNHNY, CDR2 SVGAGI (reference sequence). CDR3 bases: TGTGCCAGCAGTTACTCACTCCCCGGAAACACCATATATTTT. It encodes CASSYSLPGNTIYF.

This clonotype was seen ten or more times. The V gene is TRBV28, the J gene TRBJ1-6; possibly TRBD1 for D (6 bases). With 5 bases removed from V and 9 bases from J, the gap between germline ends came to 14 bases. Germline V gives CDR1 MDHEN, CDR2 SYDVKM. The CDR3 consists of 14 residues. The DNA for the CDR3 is TGTGCCAGCAGTCCAACAGGGTCGGGTTCACCCCTCCACTTT. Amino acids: CASSPTGSGSPLHF. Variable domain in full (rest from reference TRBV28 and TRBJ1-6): DVKVTQSSRYLVKRTGEKVFLECVQDMDHENMFWYRQDPGLGLRLIYFSYDVKMKEKGDIPEGYSVSREKKERFSLILESASTNQTSMYLCASSPTGSGSPLHFGNGTRLTVT.

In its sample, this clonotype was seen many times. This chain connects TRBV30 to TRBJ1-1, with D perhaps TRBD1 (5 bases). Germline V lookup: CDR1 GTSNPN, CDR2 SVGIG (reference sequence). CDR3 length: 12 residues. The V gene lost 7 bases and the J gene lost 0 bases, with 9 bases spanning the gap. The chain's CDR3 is CASTTVNTEAFF. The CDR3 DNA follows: TGTGCCTCAACGACAGTGAACACTGAAGCTTTCTTT.

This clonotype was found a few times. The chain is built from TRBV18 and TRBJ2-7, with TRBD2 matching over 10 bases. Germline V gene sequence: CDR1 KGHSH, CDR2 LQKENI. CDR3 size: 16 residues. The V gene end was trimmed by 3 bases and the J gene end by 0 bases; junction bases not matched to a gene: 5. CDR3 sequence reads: CASSPPGLATSYEQYF. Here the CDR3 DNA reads TGTGCCAGCTCACCTCCGGGACTAGCGACCTCCTACGAGCAGTACTTC.

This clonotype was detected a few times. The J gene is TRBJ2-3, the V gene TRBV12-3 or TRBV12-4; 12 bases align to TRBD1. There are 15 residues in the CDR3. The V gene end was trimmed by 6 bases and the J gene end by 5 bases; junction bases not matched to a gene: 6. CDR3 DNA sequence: TGTGCCAGCAGCCCGGGACAGGGGGCTAGAGATACGCAGTATTTT. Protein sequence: CASSPGQGARDTQYF.

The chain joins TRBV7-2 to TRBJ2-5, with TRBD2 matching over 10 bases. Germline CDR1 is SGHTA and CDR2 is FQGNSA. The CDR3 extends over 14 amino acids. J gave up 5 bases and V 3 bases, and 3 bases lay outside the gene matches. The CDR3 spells CASSFSGRMETQYF. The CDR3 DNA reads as TGTGCCAGCAGCTTTAGCGGGAGGATGGAGACCCAGTACTTC.